This T cell receptor beta chain was obtained from a study of spatial heterogeneity in lung cancer. Study details: The count of detected beta-chain sequences consistently exceeded that of alpha-chain sequences. The library had UMIs, and each TCR and UMI pair averaged more than ten raw reads. Study-level results: Relative to follow-up, resection was when ubiquitous expanded tumor TCRs appeared more in blood.

This clonotype appeared many times. The antigen is not known. TCRdb itself ran the 5' RACE reads through MiXCR, one entry per CDR3 protein. This sample has about 95,000 distinct CDR3 sequences; approximately 8.6% occur once, and the top ten carry about 7%. The ends were cut back, 0 bases at V and 0 bases at J, with 24 bases in the middle. Germline loops: CDR1 WNHNN, CDR2 SYGVQD (reference sequence). The CDR3 length is 21 residues. Documented time point: sample taken at primary tumor resection. Sequencing covered unsorted whole RNA taken from tumor, nontumor lung or frozen PBMC. The donors, around 71 patients with untreated early-stage non-small cell lung cancer, provided the samples.

The genes are TRBV10-1 and TRBJ2-1, with TRBD1 as a possible D gene (6 bases). The sequences come from PBMCs, collected at surgery. This receptor was obtained from a male donor with early-stage non-small cell lung cancer. The CDR3 loop reads CASSESGHPLRVSASYNEQFF. The CDR3 region has the DNA TGCGCCAGCAGTGAGTCGGGACACCCCTTGCGAGTCTCCGCCTCCTACAATGAGCAGTTCTTC.